This TCR beta chain was recovered during a study of T cells after yellow fever vaccination. Study results and limitations: Detected again after the booster were most primary-vaccination clones, at 95% to 98% CD4 and around 91% CD8.

This clonotype was found many times. Antigen unknown. For TCR, cDNA came from 5'RACE template switching, which added a universal primer site and UMIs. TCRdb reanalysed the 5' RACE reads using MiXCR and keeps one entry per CDR3 protein. The profile shows around 600,000 distinct CDR3 sequences, around 12% of them singletons. Looked up from germline, CDR1 is SGHVS and CDR2 is FNYEAQ. J lost 6 bases, V lost 1 base, and 5 bases had no gene match. The CDR3 has 14 amino acids. This receptor was obtained from a man aged 25 to 45 who received the YFV17D yellow fever vaccine. V gene TRBV7-6 combines with J gene TRBJ1-1; TRBD1 agrees at 7 bases. The sample consisted of PBMCs, taken on the day of the yellow fever booster vaccination. CDR3 sequence reads: CASSLETTGAEAFF. CDR3 bases: TGTGCCAGCAGCTTAGAGACCACAGGGGCTGAAGCTTTCTTT.